This T cell receptor beta chain stems from a study of blood T cell repertoires in COVID-19. Overall study: T cells, B-cell-depleted T cells, or PBMCs provided the cDNA or gDNA that served as material.

In the original workflow: Quantification of nucleated cells was approximated via reference gene primer amplification. Profiled with immunoSEQ multiplex PCR; TCRdb holds only in-frame clones, not every one. From that table come the V and J calls and clone size; the DNA was used to work out D and trimming. The sample records 200,000 to 250,000 clones, around 81% being singletons. This CDR3 has 16 amino acids. Trimming removed 2 bases from V and 9 bases from J; junction bases left unmatched: 7. Germline values: CDR1 LGHNA, CDR2 YSLEER. The material sequenced was peripheral blood. The clonotype was recovered from a human donor in a cohort sampled during active COVID-19. The chain has TRBV4-3 and TRBJ2-1; TRBD2 matches at 13 bases. CDR3 sequence (DNA): TGCGCCAGCAGCCAATCACTAGCGGGGGGGCATGGTGAGCAGTTCTTC. Amino acid sequence: CASSQSLAGGHGEQFF.